This TCR beta chain was sequenced during a study of Ad26.COV2.S vaccination and SARS-CoV-2 variants (dated by TCRdb to the early 2020s). At the level of the whole study: Donors in the vaccine arm were drawn from COV1001, a phase I-IIa trial of Ad26.COV2.S in healthy adults that was multicentre, randomized, double-blind and placebo-controlled. Ad26.COV2.S was given intramuscularly at 5x10^10 or 1x10^11 viral particles, as a single shot or as two shots 56 days apart. Sequencing of the TCRbeta repertoire served to evaluate the specificity and breadth of SARS-CoV-2-reactive T cell receptors following Ad26.COV2.S vaccination. A total of roughly 30 samples were included in the TCR-sequenced set, comprising 19 Ad26.COV2.S vaccine recipients, 5 placebo recipients and 8 SARS-CoV-2 convalescent individuals. Participants in the trial were split at random into five groups of five each, receiving low-dose or high-dose Ad26.COV2.S once or twice, or else placebo on both occasions. Throughout the experiments and outcome assessment, investigators stayed blinded to trial group allocation. Results the study describes overall, beyond this receptor: Comparable non-spike TCR breadth was observed between vaccine and placebo recipients, consistent with only spike being contained in the vaccine. The study was not powered to compare responses between vaccine doses or regimens. The authors noted that the TCR breadth and depth analyses may have underestimated total T cell responses. After vaccination, spike-specific CD8+ and CD4+ T cell responses were reported to show substantial breadth. Higher spike-specific TCR breadth was observed in Ad26.COV2.S recipients than in placebo recipients (P = 0.0014).

The germline V gene encodes CDR1 MNHEY and CDR2 SVGEGT. V is cut by 4 bases and J by 12 bases, and the space between the germline ends is 18 bases. The CDR3 sequence holds 14 residues, the cysteine and phenylalanine included. Only the CDR3 DNA stays, 42 bases, in frame from base 1. TCRbeta CDR3 regions were sequenced with the immunoSEQ Assay. After extraction, genomic DNA underwent amplification by bias-controlled multiplex PCR, followed by high-throughput sequencing. Concerning the study's data processing: To quantify the absolute abundance of each unique TCRbeta CDR3 region, sequences were collapsed and filtered. T cell fraction was estimated by normalizing TCRbeta template counts to usable DNA, which was measured by amplifying reference genes present in all nucleated cells. Repertoire TCRs were annotated as SARS-CoV-2-specific when V gene, CDR3 amino acid sequence and J gene were exactly matched to a known reactive TCR set. The reference SARS-CoV-2 TCR set was obtained from MIRA and was filtered for enrichment in COVID-19-positive ImmuneCODE repertoires, whereby public or cross-reactive TCRs were removed. Drawing on the MIRA antigens, annotated TCRs were analysed further at the level of specific ORF or position within ORF. Breadth was defined as the number of annotated unique rearrangements divided by the total number of unique productive rearrangements, and depth was defined as the summed frequency of the annotated unique rearrangements. Group comparisons of TCR breadth used two-sided Wilcoxon rank-sum tests. TCRdb holds this immuneACCESS table with in-frame rearrangements only. Some clones are missing; in checked studies, unresolved V genes explain under half, and the rest has no known cause. V, J and clone size were drawn from that table, and D and trimming were deduced from the DNA. This sample is represented by more than 300,000 clones; about 87% of them were singletons. Around 6.1% of the sample is taken by the ten largest.

Worth noting for this clone: Its antigen remains undetermined. No clone much larger than this one lies a single base away; base qualities are absent.

The sample's treatment or condition label, decoded: around 19 received Ad26.COV2.S at low or high dose, single or two shots; 5 received placebo; per-sample allocation not given. For vaccine and placebo recipients, the sequenced repertoires came from samples collected on day 63 after the first injection. In Cohort 1b, 20 to 25 adults aged 18-55 years were enrolled at a single site in Boston, USA, between 29 July and 7 August 2020. Ad26.COV2.S was a replication-incompetent adenovirus type 26 vector that expressed a prefusion-stabilized SARS-CoV-2 spike protein derived from the original Wuhan strain.

The chain couples TRBV6-2 or TRBV6-3 to TRBJ1-4; the D gene assignment is ambiguous. The source material was peripheral blood, sampled in a trial of Ad26.COV2.S vaccine versus placebo. The source is a person aged 18-65 years who received the Ad26.COV2.S COVID-19 vaccine or a placebo. The base sequence is TGTGCCAGCAGTTCCCTAGGTCTACGTTTCGAACTGTTTTTT. Its protein product is CASSSLGLRFELFF.